This entry lists 2 T cell receptor beta chains sequenced from one sample in a study of blood T cells in healthy people across ages. Next came a second PCR, run for about 6 to 11 cycles, which used a sample-barcoded 5' primer along with a J-beta primer mix. A single record per CDR3 protein comes from TCRdb applying MiXCR to the 5' RACE reads. The sample gives 550,000 to 650,000 distinct CDR3 sequences, about 30% of which show up once; more than 15% is in the top ten. Material for sequencing was blood. The source is a woman older than 75 in good health.

This clonotype was found a few times. A read error may produce the germline difference seen at one junction end. The chain uses TRBV7-7 and TRBJ2-5, with 15 positions matching TRBD2. Germline loops: CDR1 SSHAT, CDR2 FNYEAQ (reference sequence). The CDR3 has 15 residues. The CDR3: CASSSGTSGGSEQYF. The CDR3, as DNA: TGTGCTAGCAGCTCCGGGACTAGCGGGGGGTCTGAGCAGTACTTC.

The chain employs TRBV5-1 and TRBJ2-1; D might be TRBD1 (6 bases). This CDR3 is 15 amino acids long. V was trimmed by 2 bases and J by 5 bases, leaving 14 bases between them. Germline CDR1 is SGHRS and CDR2 is YFSETQ. The CDR3 bases are TGCGCCAGCAGCTTTTATGGGGGCCCTAACAATGAGCAGTTCTTC. Protein: CASSFYGGPNNEQFF.